The following is a T cell receptor (beta chain) sequence with its context. Its antigen is not known. The sample belongs to a study of T cell repertoires in cytomegalovirus infection. Broader study findings: CMV carriers with the relevant HLA were identified by cumulative public TCR beta family frequency.

The CDR3 is 15 amino acids. Trimming took off 5 bases at V and 5 bases at J, with 18 bases between the two ends. Germline-derived CDR1 and CDR2 are SGHDN and FVKESK. Using its own MiXCR run on the reads, TCRdb lists one record per CDR3 protein. The table shows around 170,000 distinct CDR3 sequences, with under 15% occurring only once. The chain employs TRBV14 and TRBJ1-1; weak D call: TRBD1 (5 bases). The clonotype comes from a human donor in good health (CMV status not recorded). Some clones in this sample may be carry-over from other donors' samples. The sequenced material came from PBMCs. CDR3 sequence (DNA): TGTGCCAGCAGCATCCGGACCGGGGCAAGGACTGAAGCTTTCTTT. Translated, it gives CASSIRTGARTEAFF.